This TCR beta chain emerged from a study of shared T cell receptors in the human thymus. Assay used: immunoSEQ multiplex PCR; TCRdb lists only in-frame clones, some missing. The sample has 500,000 to 750,000 clones, 88% seen once. Trimming took 2 bases from V and 0 from J, leaving 8 bases between them. The CDR3 has 15 residues. The germline V gene has CDR1 MRHNA and CDR2 SNTAGT. This same sample was also part of a study on human thymus T cells. That work states: Thymic material originated from resections removed in the course of corrective heart surgery.

The chain combines TRBV6-4 with TRBJ2-1; D not certain. This TCR came from a boy under two years old with a congenital heart defect. The sequencing sample was made of thymocytes. The CDR3 DNA sequence: TGTGCCAGCAGTGACCAGGAAAGCTCCTACAATGAGCAGTTCTTC. Translation: CASSDQESSYNEQFF.